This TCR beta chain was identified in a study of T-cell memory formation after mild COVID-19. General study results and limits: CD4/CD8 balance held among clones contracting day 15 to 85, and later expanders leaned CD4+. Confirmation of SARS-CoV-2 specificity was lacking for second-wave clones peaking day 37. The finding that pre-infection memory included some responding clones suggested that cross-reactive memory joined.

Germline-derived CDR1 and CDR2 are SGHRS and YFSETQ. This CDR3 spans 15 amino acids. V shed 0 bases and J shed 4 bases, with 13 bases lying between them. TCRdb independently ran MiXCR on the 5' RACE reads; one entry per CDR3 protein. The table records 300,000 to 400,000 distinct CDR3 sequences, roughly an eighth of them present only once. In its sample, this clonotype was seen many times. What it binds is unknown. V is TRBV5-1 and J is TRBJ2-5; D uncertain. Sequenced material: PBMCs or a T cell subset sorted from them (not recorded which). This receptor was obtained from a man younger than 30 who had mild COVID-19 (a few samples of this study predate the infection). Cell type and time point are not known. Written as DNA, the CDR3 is TGCGCCAGCAGCTTGGTTCCTTCGGTCGGAGAGACCCAGTACTTC. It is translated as CASSLVPSVGETQYF.